Listed below are T cell receptor beta chains from one sample, sequenced in a study of vaccination effects on CD4 cells after COVID-19. TCRdb's copy holds only in-frame clones and misses some; the assay was immunoSEQ multiplex PCR. This sample has tens of thousands of clones, with over 70% found just once. The antigens of these receptors remain unknown. The sample consisted of CD4+ T cells from PBMCs cultured with SARS-CoV-2 spike peptides, taken before COVID-19 vaccination. The origin of the receptors is a human donor who received a COVID-19 vaccine. Both conserved end residues are part of each CDR3. A D gene is named only where the DNA matches it firmly. Some rows mark clone size as missing; the rest say once, few, many or name a class of expanded clone.

>TRBJ2-2|-|TRBD2|TRBV6-2/TRBV6-3
TGTGCCAGCAGTCCCCGGCACCGCGGGGGGGCCCTTCCCTCCGGGGAGCTGTTTTTT
CASSPRHRGGALPSGELFF
>TRBJ2-2|-|TRBD2|TRBV9
TGTGCCAGCAGCCCCCGGGTTAGCGGGGGCCAGAACACCGGGGAGCTGTTTTTT
CASSPRVSGGQNTGELFF
>TRBJ2-7|once|-|TRBV7-8
TGTGCCAGCAGCCCCCGAGGGACGGTGCAGTACTTC
CASSPRGTVQYF
>TRBJ1-6|-|-|TRBV7-8
TGTGCCAGCAGCCCGCGACGAGGCCTCAATAATTCACCCCTCCACTTT
CASSPRRGLNNSPLHF
>TRBJ2-5|-|TRBD2|TRBV10-3
TGTGCCATCAGTGAGGCGGGGGGACAAGAGACCCAGTACTTC
CAISEAGGQETQYF
>TRBJ1-1|-|-|TRBV28
TGTGCCAGCAGTTTATTAAGGAACACTGAAGCTTTCTTT
CASSLLRNTEAFF
>TRBJ1-2|-|-|TRBV6-5
TGTGCCAGCAGTTACGCTAAGGATTCTAACTATGGCTACACCTTC
CASSYAKDSNYGYTF
>TRBJ2-7|once|-|TRBV30
TGTGCCCGGGGTGCTGCGGGCTACGAGCAGTACTTC
CARGAAGYEQYF
>TRBJ1-2|-|TRBD1|TRBV3-1/TRBV3-2
TGTGCCAGCAGCCAGAGACAGGGCGGGGGCTACACCTTC
CASSQRQGGGYTF
>TRBJ2-7|few|-|TRBV6-6
TGTGCCAGCAGACGCGGACAGTCCTACGAGCAGTACTTC
CASRRGQSYEQYF
>TRBJ1-4|-|TRBD1|TRBV6-1
TGTGCCAGCAGTGGCCTTTCCGGGACAGGGAATGAAAAACTGTTTTTT
CASSGLSGTGNEKLFF
>TRBJ2-7|-|-|TRBV7-2
TGTGCCAGCAGCTCATACATTCCGCCGGGCGAGCAGTACTTC
CASSSYIPPGEQYF
>TRBJ2-2|-|TRBD1|TRBV7-9
TGTGCCAGCAGCTTAGGGGACAGGGATTTGAGCGCGAACACCGGGGAGCTGTTTTTT
CASSLGDRDLSANTGELFF
>TRBJ2-2|-|-|TRBV9
TGTGCCAGCAGCGTAGTCGGCGGGGCCTCATCCGGGGAGCTGTTTTTT
CASSVVGGASSGELFF
>TRBJ2-3|-|-|TRBV10-3
TGTGCCATCAGTGAGCCTAGGAGCCCTCTGACGATCTTT
CAISEPRSPLTIF
>TRBJ1-1|-|-|TRBV3-1/TRBV3-2
TGTGCCAGCAGCCAGAGGGCGGGGCAGGGCACTGAAGCTTTCTTT
CASSQRAGQGTEAFF
>TRBJ1-2|-|TRBD1|TRBV19
TGTGCCAGTCGACAGGGGAGGGGAGGCTACACCTTC
CASRQGRGGYTF
>TRBJ2-7|-|TRBD1|TRBV28
TGTGCCAGCAGTCCGTTGGGACAGGGGTCCTACGAGCAGTACTTC
CASSPLGQGSYEQYF
>TRBJ2-3|-|-|TRBV2
TGTGCCAGCAGTGGAGGGGCAGATACGCAGTATTTT
CASSGGADTQYF
>TRBJ1-5|-|TRBD1|TRBV9
TGTGCCAGCAGCGCCGGGACAGGGAATCAGCCCCAGCATTTT
CASSAGTGNQPQHF
>TRBJ1-4|-|-|TRBV5-1
TGCGCCAGCAGCTTGGGGGGGACTAATGAAAAACTGTTTTTT
CASSLGGTNEKLFF
>TRBJ1-2|-|-|TRBV7-8
TGTGCCAGCAGCTTAGAGGGAGCGGGGGGCGTTACTTACTATGGCTACACCTTC
CASSLEGAGGVTYYGYTF
>TRBJ2-5|-|-|TRBV7-8
TGTGCCAGCAGCTTAGGGTCGGTGGGGGAGACCCAGTACTTC
CASSLGSVGETQYF
>TRBJ2-7|once|-|TRBV13
TGTGCCAGCAGCTTAGGGGGGCTAGAGCTAAACTCCTACGAGCAGTACTTC
CASSLGGLELNSYEQYF
>TRBJ2-7|-|-|TRBV11-2
TGTGCCAGCAGCTTAAATGGGTACGAGCAGTACTTC
CASSLNGYEQYF
>TRBJ2-3|-|TRBD2|TRBV5-1
TGCGCCAGCAGCTTCGGGAGGGTGAGCACAGATACGCAGTATTTT
CASSFGRVSTDTQYF
>TRBJ1-1|few|-|TRBV2
TGTGCCACACGCCTGGTGGGGGAGGGCACTGAAGCTTTCTTT
CATRLVGEGTEAFF
>TRBJ2-5|-|TRBD2|TRBV4-1
TGCGCCAGCAGCCAAGTGGGGGATAGCGGGAGACGAGAGACCCAGTACTTC
CASSQVGDSGRRETQYF
>TRBJ1-5|few|-|TRBV20-1
TGCAGTGTGGGAGTTCAGCCCCAGCATTTT
CSVGVQPQHF
>TRBJ2-4|-|TRBD1|TRBV15
TGTGCCACCAGCAGAAGACCACCGGCAGGGGGAACGGGTAACATTCAGTACTTC
CATSRRPPAGGTGNIQYF
>TRBJ2-1|-|TRBD2|TRBV25-1
TGTGCCAGCAGTGAATATCCCCTAGCGGGAGTGGTCTACAATGAGCAGTTCTTC
CASSEYPLAGVVYNEQFF
>TRBJ2-2|-|-|TRBV28
TGTGCCAGCAGCCAACAGGGCACCGGGGAGCTGTTTTTT
CASSQQGTGELFF
>TRBJ2-5|-|TRBD2|TRBV28
TGTGCCAGCAGCTACGACTTAGCGGGGAAAGAGACCCAGTACTTC
CASSYDLAGKETQYF
>TRBJ2-7|-|-|TRBV28
TGTGCCAGCAGTTTAATCTATTCTCACAGGGGAGGCGAGCAGTACTTC
CASSLIYSHRGGEQYF
>TRBJ1-2|few|-|TRBV30
TGTGCCTTAATGCAGGGGGGCTACACCTTC
CALMQGGYTF
>TRBJ2-3|-|-|TRBV25-1
TGTGCCAGCAGTTGGGGCACAGATACGCAGTATTTT
CASSWGTDTQYF
>TRBJ2-3|-|TRBD2|TRBV7-2
TGTGCCAGCAGCTTAGCCACTAGCGGGAGTACAGATACGCAGTATTTT
CASSLATSGSTDTQYF
>TRBJ2-1|-|-|TRBV12-3/TRBV12-4
TGTGCCAGCAGTTTGTGGCAGGGGAATGAGCAGTTCTTC
CASSLWQGNEQFF
>TRBJ2-5|once|TRBD2|TRBV7-9
TGTGCCAGCAGCCCATTTGGGACTAGCGGGGGGGCCCTCCAAGAGACCCAGTACTTC
CASSPFGTSGGALQETQYF
>TRBJ2-3|-|TRBD2|TRBV5-5
TGTGCCAGCAGCTTGGCCGTTGGGACTAGCGGGAGAGCAGATACGCAGTATTTT
CASSLAVGTSGRADTQYF
>TRBJ2-5|-|TRBD2|TRBV4-2
TGTGCCAGCAGCCAAGAGATATCGGGACTAGCGATCCAAGAGACCCAGTACTTC
CASSQEISGLAIQETQYF
>TRBJ1-5|few|TRBD1|TRBV2
TGTGCCAGCAGCCTGGGACAGATCAGCAATCAGCCCCAGCATTTT
CASSLGQISNQPQHF
>TRBJ1-1|-|TRBD1|TRBV7-9
TGTGCCAGCAGCTTAGATCAGGGGGCAGGGACTGAAGCTTTCTTT
CASSLDQGAGTEAFF
>TRBJ2-6|-|-|TRBV6-5
TGTGCCAGCATTGGGGAGAGCGGGGCCAACGTCCTGACTTTC
CASIGESGANVLTF
>TRBJ1-5|-|-|TRBV5-6
TGTGCCAGCAGCTTGTGGGCAAATCAGCCCCAGCATTTT
CASSLWANQPQHF